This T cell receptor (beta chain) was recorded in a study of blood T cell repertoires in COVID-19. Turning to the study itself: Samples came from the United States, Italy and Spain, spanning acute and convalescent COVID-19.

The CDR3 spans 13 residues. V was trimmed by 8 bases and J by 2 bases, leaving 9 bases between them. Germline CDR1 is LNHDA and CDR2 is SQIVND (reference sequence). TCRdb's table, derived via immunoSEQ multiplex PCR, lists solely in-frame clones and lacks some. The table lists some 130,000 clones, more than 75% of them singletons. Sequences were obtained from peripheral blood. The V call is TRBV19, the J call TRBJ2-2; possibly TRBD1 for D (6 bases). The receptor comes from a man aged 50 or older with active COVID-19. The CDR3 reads CASSTGNTGELFF. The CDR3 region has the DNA TGTGCCAGTTCGACAGGCAACACCGGGGAGCTGTTTTTT.